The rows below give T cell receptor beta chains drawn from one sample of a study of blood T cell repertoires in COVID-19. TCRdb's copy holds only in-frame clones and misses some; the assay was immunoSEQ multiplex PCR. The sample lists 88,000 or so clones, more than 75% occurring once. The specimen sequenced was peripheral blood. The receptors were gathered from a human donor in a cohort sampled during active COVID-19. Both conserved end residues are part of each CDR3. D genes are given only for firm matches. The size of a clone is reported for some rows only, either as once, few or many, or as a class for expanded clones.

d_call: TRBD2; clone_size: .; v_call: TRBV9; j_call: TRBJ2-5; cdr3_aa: CASSPGTTSAVETQYF; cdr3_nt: TGTGCCAGCAGCCCTGGGACTACCTCGGCGGTGGAGACCCAGTACTTC
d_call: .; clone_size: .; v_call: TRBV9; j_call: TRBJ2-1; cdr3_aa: CASSVGFANNEQFF; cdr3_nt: TGTGCCAGCAGCGTAGGTTTTGCGAACAATGAGCAGTTCTTC
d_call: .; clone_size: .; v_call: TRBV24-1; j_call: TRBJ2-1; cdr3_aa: CATSDLVGVSRTKYNEQFF; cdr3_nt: TGTGCCACCAGTGATTTGGTCGGTGTGTCAAGGACTAAATACAATGAGCAGTTCTTC
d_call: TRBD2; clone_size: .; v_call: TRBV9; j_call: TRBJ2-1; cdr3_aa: CASSPRTSGREWDNEQFF; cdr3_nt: TGTGCCAGCAGCCCCCGGACTAGCGGGAGGGAGTGGGACAATGAGCAGTTCTTC
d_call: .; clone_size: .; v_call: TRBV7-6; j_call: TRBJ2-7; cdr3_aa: CASSLEALSSYEQYF; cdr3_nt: TGTGCCAGCAGCTTGGAGGCTCTCAGCTCCTACGAGCAGTACTTC
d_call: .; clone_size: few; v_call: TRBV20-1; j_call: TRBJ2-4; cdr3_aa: CSASGKNIQYF; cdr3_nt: TGCAGTGCTAGCGGCAAAAACATTCAGTACTTC
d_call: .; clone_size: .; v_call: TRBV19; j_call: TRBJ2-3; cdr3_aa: CASTHAVGQDTQYF; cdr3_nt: TGTGCCAGTACCCATGCGGTGGGGCAAGATACGCAGTATTTT
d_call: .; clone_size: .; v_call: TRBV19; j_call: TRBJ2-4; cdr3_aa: CASSIVLGRDGDIQYF; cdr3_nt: TGTGCCAGTAGTATAGTGTTGGGCAGGGATGGGGACATTCAGTACTTC
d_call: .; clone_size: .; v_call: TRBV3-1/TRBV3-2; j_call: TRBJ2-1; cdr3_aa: CASTGGISSYNEQFF; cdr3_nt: TGTGCCAGCACTGGGGGGATCAGCTCCTACAATGAGCAGTTCTTC
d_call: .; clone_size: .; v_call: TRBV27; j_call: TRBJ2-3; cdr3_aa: CASSFLRVDTQYF; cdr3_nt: TGTGCCAGCAGTTTCCTTCGGGTCGATACGCAGTATTTT
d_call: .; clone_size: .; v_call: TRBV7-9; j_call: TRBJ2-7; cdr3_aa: CASSVSREQYF; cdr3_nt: TGTGCCAGCAGCGTCTCCAGGGAGCAGTACTTC
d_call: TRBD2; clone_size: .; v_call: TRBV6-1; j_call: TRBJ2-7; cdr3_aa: CASSEPPSTGGASGSSYEQYF; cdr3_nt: TGTGCCAGCAGTGAACCTCCCAGTACGGGTGGAGCTAGCGGGAGCTCCTACGAGCAGTACTTC
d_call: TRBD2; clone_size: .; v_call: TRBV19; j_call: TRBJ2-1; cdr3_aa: CASSVGLAGAEQFF; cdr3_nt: TGTGCCAGTAGTGTCGGACTAGCGGGAGCTGAGCAGTTCTTC
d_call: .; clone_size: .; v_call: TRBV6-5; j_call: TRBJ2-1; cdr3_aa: CAVHREGYNNEQFF; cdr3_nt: TGTGCCGTACACAGGGAGGGGTATAACAATGAGCAGTTCTTC
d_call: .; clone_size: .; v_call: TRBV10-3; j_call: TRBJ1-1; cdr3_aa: CARGANTEAFF; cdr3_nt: TGTGCCCGGGGGGCGAACACTGAAGCTTTCTTT
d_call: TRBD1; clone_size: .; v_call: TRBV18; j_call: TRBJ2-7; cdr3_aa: CASSPPGQGSRGEQYF; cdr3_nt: TGTGCCAGCTCACCACCGGGACAGGGTTCTCGGGGGGAGCAGTACTTC
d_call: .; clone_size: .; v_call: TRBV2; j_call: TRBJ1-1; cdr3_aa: CASSVQGRDTEAFF; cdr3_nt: TGTGCCAGCAGCGTACAGGGTCGAGACACTGAAGCTTTCTTT
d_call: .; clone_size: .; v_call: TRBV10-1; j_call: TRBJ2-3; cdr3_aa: CASSDRAGSTDTQYF; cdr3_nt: TGCGCCAGCAGTGATCGAGCGGGTAGCACAGATACGCAGTATTTT
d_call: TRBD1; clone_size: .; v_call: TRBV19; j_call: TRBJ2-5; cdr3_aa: CASSPRQGLGQETQYF; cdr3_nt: TGTGCCAGTAGTCCGAGACAGGGCTTGGGTCAAGAGACCCAGTACTTC